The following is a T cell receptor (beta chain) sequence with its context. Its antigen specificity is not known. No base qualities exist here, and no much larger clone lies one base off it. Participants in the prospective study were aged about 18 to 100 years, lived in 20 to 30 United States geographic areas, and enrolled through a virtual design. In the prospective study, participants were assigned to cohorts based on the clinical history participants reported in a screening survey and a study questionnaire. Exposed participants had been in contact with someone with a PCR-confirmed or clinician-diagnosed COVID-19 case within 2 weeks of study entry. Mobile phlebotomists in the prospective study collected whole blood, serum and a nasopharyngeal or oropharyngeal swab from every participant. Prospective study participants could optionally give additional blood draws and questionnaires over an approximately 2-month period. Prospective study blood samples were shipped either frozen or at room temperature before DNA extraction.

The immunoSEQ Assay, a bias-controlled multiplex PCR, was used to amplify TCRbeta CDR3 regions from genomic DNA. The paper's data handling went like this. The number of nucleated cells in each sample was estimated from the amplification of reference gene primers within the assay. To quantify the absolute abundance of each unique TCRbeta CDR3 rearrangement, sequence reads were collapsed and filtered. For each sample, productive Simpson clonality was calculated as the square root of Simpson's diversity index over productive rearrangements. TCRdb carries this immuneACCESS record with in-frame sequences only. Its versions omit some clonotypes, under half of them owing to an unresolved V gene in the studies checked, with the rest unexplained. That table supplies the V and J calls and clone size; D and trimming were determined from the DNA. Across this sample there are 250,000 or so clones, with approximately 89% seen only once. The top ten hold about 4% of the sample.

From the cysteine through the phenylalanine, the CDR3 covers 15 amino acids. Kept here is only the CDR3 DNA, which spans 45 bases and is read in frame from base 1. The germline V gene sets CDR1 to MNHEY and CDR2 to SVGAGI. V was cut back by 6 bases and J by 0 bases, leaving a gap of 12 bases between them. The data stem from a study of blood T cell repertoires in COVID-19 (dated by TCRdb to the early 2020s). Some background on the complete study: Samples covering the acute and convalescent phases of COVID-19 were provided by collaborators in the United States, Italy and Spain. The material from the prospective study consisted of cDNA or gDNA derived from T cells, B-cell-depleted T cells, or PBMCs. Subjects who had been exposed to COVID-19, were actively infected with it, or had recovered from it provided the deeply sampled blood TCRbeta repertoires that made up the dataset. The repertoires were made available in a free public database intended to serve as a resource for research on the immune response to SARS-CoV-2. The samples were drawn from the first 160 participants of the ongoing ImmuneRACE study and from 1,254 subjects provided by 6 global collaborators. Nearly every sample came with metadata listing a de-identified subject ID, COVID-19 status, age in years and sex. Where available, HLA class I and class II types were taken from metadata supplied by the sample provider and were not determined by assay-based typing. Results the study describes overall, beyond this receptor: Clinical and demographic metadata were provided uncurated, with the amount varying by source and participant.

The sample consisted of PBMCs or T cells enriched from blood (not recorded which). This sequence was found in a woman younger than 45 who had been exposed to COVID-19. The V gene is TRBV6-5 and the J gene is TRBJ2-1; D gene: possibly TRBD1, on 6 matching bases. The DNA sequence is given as TGTGCCAGCAGCGTGACAGGAGACTCCTACAATGAGCAGTTCTTC. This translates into CASSVTGDSYNEQFF.